Included here is one T cell receptor (beta chain) sequence, with context. The data derive from a study of blood T cell repertoires in COVID-19. Study-wide context: Specimens from acute and convalescent COVID-19 originated in the United States, Italy and Spain.

In the original processing: Nucleated cell counts were estimated from reference gene primer amplification. The data were produced by immunoSEQ multiplex PCR, yet TCRdb's version contains in-frame clones alone and is incomplete. Clone size and the V and J calls come from that table; the DNA yielded D and trimming. The table records about 110,000 clones, about 80% of them present only once. The sample taken for sequencing was peripheral blood. This clonotype was obtained from a woman in her 70s with acute or convalescent COVID-19.

The CDR3, as DNA: TGTGCCAGTTCAGGGGGAAGGACTGAAGCTTTCTTT. It translates to CASSGGRTEAFF. The chain recombines TRBV28 with TRBJ1-1; TRBD1 matches 7 bases. The V gene's germline CDR1 is MDHEN and CDR2 SYDVKM. This CDR3 is built from 12 residues. Trimming took 9 bases from V and 5 from J; bases not matched to a gene: 6.